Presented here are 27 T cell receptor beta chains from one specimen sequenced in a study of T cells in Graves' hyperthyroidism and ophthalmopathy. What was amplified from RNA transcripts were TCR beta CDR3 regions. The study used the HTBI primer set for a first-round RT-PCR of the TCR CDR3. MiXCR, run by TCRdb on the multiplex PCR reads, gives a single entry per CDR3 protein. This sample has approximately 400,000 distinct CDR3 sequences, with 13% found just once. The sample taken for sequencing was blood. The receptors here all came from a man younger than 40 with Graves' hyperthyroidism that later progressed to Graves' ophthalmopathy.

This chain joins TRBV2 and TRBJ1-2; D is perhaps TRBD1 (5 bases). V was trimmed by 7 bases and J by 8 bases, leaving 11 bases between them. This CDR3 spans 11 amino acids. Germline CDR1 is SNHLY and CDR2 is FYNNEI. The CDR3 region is CASTGKEGYTF. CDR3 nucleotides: TGTGCCAGCACAGGGAAGGAGGGCTACACCTTC.

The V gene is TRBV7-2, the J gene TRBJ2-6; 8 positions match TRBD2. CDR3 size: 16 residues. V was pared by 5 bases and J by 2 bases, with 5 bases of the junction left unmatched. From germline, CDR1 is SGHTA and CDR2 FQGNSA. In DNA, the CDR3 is TGTGCCAGCAGCCCCCGGGGGGGAACTGGGGCCAACGTCCTGACTTTC. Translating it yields CASSPRGGTGANVLTF.

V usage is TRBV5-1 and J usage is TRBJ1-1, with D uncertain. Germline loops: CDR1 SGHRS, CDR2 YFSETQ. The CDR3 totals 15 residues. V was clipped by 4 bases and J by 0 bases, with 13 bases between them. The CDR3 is CASSSHPPMNTEAFF. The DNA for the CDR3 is TGCGCCAGCAGCAGTCATCCACCGATGAACACTGAAGCTTTCTTT.

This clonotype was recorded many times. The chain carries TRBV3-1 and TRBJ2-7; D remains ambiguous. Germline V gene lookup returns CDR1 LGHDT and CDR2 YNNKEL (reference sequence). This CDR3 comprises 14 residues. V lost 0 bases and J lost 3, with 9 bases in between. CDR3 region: CASSQDTPSYEQYF. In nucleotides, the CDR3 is TGTGCCAGCAGCCAAGATACCCCTAGCTACGAGCAGTACTTC.

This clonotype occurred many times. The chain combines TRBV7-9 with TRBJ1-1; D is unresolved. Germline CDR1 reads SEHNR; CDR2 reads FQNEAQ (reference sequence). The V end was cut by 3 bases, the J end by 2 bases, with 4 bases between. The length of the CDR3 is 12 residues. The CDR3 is CASSFDNTEAFF. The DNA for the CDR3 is TGTGCCAGCAGCTTTGACAACACTGAAGCTTTCTTT.

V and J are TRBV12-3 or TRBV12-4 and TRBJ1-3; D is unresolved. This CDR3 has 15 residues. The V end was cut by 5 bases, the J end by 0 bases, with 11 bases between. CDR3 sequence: CASSTTTSSGNTIYF. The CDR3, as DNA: TGTGCCAGCAGTACGACAACCAGCTCTGGAAACACCATATATTTT.

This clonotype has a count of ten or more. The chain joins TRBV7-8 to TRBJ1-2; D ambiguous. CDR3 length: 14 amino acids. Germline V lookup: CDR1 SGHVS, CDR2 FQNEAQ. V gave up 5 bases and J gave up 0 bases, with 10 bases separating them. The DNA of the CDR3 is TGTGCCAGCAGCCACCGTACCGCTAACTATGGCTACACCTTC. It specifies CASSHRTANYGYTF.

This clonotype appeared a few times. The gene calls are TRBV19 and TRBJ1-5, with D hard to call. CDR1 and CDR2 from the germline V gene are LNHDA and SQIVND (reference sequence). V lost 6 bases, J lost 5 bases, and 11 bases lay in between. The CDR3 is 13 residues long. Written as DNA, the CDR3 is TGTGCCAGTAGAAGGGTCACCTATCAGCCCCAGCATTTT. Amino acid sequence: CASRRVTYQPQHF.

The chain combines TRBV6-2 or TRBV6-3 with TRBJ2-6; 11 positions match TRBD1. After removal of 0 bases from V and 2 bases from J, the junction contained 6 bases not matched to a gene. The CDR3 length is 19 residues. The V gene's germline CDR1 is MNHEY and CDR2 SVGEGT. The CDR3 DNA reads TGTGCCAGCAGTTACTCGACAGGACAGGGGGCGGCTGGGGCCAACGTCCTGACTTTC. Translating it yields CASSYSTGQGAAGANVLTF.

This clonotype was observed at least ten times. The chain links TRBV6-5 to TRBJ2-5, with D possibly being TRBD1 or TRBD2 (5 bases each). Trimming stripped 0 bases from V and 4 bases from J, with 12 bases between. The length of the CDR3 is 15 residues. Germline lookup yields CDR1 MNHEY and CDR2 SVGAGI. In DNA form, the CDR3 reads TGTGCCAGCAGTTACTCGTGGCAGAGGGGAGAGACCCAGTACTTC. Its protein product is CASSYSWQRGETQYF.

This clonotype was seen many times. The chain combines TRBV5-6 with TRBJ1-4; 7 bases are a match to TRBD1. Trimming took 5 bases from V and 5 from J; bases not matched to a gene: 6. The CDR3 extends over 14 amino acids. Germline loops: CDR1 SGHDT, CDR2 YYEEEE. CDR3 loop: CASRTGTENEKLFF. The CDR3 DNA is TGTGCCAGCAGAACCGGGACAGAGAATGAAAAACTGTTTTTT.

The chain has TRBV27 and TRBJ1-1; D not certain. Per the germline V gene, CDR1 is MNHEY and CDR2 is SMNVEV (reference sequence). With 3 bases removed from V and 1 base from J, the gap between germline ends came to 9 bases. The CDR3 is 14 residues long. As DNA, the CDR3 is TGTGCCAGCAGTTTCAGGCACGGGAACACTGAAGCTTTCTTT. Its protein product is CASSFRHGNTEAFF.

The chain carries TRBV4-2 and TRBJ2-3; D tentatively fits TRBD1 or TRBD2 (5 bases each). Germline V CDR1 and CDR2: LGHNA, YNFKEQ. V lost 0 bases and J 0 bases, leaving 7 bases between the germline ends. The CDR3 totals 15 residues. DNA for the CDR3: TGTGCCAGCAGCCAAGATGAGGGGAGCACAGATACGCAGTATTTT. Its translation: CASSQDEGSTDTQYF.

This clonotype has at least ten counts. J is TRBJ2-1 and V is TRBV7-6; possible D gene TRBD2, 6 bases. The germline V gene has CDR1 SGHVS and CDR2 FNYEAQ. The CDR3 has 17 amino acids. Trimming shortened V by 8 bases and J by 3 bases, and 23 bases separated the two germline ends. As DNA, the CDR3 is TGTGCCAGCCAGCAGCTTAGTGGGGGGTTTAACTACAATGAGCAGTTCTTC. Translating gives CASQQLSGGFNYNEQFF.

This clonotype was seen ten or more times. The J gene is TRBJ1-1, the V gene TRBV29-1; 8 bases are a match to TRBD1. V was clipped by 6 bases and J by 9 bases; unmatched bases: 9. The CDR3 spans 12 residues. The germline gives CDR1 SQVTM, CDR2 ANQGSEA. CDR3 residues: CSVRQGQVQAFF. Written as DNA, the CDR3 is TGCAGCGTCCGACAGGGACAGGTACAAGCTTTCTTT.

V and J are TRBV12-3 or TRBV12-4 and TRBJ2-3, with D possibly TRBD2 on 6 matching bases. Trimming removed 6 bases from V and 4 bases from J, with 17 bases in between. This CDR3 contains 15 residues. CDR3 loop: CASSLLAIWADTQYF. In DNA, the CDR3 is TGTGCCAGCAGCCTCCTAGCGATCTGGGCAGATACGCAGTATTTT.

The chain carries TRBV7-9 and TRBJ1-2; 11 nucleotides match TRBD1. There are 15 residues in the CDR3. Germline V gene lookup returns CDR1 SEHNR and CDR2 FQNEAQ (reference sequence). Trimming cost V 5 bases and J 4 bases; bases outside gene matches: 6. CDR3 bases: TGTGCCAGCAGCCTCAGGACAGGGGGCGGCTATGGCTACACCTTC. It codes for CASSLRTGGGYGYTF. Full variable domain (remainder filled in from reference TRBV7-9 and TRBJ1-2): DTGVSQNPRHKITKRGQNVTFRCDPISEHNRLYWYRQTLGQGPEFLTYFQNEAQLEKSRLLSDRFSAERPKGSFSTLEIQRTEQGDSAMYLCASSLRTGGGYGYTFGSGTRLTVV.

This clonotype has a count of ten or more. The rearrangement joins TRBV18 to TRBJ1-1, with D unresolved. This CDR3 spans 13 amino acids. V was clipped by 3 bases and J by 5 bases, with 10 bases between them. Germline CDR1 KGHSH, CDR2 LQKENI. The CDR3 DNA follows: TGTGCCAGCTCACCCCTTACGGTTACTGAAGCTTTCTTT. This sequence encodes CASSPLTVTEAFF.

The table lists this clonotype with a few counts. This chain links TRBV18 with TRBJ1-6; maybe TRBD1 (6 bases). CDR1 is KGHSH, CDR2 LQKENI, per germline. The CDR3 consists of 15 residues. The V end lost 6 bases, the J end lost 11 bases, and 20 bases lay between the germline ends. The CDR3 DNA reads TGTGCCAGCTCGCCTAATTACAGGGAAGGTGCACCCCTCCACTTT. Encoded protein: CASSPNYREGAPLHF. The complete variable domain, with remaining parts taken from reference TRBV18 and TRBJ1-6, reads NAGVMQNPRHLVRRRGQEARLRCSPMKGHSHVYWYRQLPEEGLKFMVYLQKENIIDESGMPKERFSAEFPKEGPSILRIQQVVRGDSAAYFCASSPNYREGAPLHFGNGTRLTVT.

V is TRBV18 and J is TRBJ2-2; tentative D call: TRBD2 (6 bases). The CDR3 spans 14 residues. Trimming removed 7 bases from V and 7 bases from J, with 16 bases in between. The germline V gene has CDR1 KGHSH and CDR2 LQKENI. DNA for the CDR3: TGTGCCAGCTATCGACAAAAAGCGGGCGGGGAGCTGTTTTTT. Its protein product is CASYRQKAGGELFF.

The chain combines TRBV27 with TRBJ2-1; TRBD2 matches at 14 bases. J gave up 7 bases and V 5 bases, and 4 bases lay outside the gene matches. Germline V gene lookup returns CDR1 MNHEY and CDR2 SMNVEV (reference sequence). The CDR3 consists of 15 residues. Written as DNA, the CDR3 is TGTGCCAGCAGTGCCGGGACTAGCGGGGGAAATGAGCAGTTCTTC. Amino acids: CASSAGTSGGNEQFF.

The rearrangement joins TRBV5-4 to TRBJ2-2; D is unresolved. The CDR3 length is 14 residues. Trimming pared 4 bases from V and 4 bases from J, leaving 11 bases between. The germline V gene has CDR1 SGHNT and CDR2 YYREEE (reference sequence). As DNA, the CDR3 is TGTGCCAGCAGCGTCCCGACGGGCACCGGGGAGCTGTTTTTT. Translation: CASSVPTGTGELFF.

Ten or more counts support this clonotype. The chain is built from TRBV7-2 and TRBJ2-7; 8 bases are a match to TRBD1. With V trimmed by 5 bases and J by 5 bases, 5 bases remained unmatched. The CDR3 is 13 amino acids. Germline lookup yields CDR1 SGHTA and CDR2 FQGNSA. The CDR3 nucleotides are TGTGCCAGCAGCGCATCGACAGGGGACGAGCAGTACTTC. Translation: CASSASTGDEQYF.

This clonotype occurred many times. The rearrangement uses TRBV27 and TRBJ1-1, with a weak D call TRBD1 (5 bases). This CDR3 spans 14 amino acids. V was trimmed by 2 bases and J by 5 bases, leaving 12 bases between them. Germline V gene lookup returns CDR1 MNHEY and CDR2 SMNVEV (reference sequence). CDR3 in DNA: TGTGCCAGCAGTTTAGGGACGGGGAGGACTGAAGCTTTCTTT. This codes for CASSLGTGRTEAFF.

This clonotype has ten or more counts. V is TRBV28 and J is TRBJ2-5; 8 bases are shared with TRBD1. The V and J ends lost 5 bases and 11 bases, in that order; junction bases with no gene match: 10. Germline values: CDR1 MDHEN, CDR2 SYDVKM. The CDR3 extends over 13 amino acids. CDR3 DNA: TGTGCCAGCAGTACAGGACAGGGATACTTACAGTACTTC. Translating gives CASSTGQGYLQYF.

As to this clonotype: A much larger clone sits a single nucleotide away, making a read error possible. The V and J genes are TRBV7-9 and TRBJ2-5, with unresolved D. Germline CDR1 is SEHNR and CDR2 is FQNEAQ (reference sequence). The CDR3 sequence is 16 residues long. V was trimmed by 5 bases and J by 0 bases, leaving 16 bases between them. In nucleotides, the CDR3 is TGTGCCAGCAGCCTCCCCCAAGGTGTGTACCAAGAGACCCAGTACTTC. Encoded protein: CASSLPQGVYQETQYF.

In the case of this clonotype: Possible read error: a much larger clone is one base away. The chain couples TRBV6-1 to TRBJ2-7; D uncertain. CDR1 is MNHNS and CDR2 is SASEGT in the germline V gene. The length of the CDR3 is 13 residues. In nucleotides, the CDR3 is TGTGCCGGCAGTGAAGTGGGGTCCAACGAGCAGTACTTC. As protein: CAGSEVGSNEQYF.